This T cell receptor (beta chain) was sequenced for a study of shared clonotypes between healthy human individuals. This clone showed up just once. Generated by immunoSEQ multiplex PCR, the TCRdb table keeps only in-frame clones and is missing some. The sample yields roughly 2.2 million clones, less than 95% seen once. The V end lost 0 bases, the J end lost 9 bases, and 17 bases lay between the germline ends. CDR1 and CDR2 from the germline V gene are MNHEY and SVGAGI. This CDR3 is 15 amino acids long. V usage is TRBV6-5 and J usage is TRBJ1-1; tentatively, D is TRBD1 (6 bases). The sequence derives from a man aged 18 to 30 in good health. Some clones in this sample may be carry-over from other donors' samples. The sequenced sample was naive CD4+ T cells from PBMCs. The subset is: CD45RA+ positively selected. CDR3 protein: CASSYSGGTVPQAFF. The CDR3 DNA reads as TGTGCCAGCAGTTACTCAGGGGGAACCGTGCCCCAAGCTTTCTTT.